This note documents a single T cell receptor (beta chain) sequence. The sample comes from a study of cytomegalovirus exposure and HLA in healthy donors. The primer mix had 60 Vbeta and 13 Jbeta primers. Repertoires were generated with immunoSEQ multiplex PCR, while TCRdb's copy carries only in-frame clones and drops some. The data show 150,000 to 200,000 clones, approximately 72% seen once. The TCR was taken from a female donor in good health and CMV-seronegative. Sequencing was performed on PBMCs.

The CDR3 is CASSIGGRFDGYTF. The CDR3 region has the DNA TGTGCCAGTAGTATCGGGGGGCGTTTCGATGGCTACACCTTC. V is TRBV19 and J is TRBJ1-2; TRBD1 might be the D (6 bases). CDR3 length: 14 amino acids. Germline V gene lookup returns CDR1 LNHDA and CDR2 SQIVND (reference sequence). With 3 bases removed from V and 6 bases from J, the gap between germline ends came to 14 bases.